The subject of this entry is one T cell receptor (beta chain). The sample originates from a study of blood T cell repertoires in COVID-19. About the study: T cells, B-cell-depleted T cells, or PBMCs provided the cDNA or gDNA that served as material.

Method: immunoSEQ multiplex PCR; TCRdb's copy keeps in-frame clones and lacks some. This repertoire shows around 64,000 clones, more than 75% found once; its top ten account for approximately 1.5%. CDR3 size: 15 residues. Trimming pared 2 bases from V and 4 bases from J, leaving 12 bases between. Germline V lookup: CDR1 MNHEY, CDR2 SVGAGI. This clonotype originated in a human donor in a cohort sampled during active COVID-19. This chain connects TRBV6-5 to TRBJ2-1; a weak D match, TRBD1 (6 bases). Sequencing was carried out using peripheral blood. CDR3 bases: TGTGCCAGCAGTTACAAGCAGGGGTTATACAATGAGCAGTTCTTC. Protein product: CASSYKQGLYNEQFF.